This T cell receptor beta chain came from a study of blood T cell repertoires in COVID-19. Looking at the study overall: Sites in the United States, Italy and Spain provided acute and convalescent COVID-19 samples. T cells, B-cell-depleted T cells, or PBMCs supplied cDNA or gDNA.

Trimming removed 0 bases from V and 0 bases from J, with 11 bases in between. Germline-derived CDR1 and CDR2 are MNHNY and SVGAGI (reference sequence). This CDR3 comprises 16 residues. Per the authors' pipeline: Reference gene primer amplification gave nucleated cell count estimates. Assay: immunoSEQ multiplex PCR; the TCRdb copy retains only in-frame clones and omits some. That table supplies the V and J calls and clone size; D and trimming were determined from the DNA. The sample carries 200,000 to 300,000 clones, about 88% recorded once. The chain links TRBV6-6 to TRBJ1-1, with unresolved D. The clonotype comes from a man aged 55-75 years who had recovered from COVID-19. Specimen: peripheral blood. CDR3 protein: CASSYSETTMNTEAFF. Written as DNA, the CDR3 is TGTGCCAGCAGTTACTCCGAGACAACCATGAACACTGAAGCTTTCTTT.